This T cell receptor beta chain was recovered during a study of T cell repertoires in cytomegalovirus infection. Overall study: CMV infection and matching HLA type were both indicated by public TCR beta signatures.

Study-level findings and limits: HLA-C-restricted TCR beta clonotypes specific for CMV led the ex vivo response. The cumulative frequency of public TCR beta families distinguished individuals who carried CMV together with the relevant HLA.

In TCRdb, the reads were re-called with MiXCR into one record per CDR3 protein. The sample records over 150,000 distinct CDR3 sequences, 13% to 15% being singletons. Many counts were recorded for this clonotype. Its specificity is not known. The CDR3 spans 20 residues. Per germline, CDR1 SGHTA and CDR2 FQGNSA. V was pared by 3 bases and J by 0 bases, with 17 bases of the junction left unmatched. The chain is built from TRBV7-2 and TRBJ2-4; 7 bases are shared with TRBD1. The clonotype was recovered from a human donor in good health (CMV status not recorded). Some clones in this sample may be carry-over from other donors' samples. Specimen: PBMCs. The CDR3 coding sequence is TGTGCCAGCAGCTTCTGCCTTCTTCACGGGACAGAGATAGCCAAAAACATTCAGTACTTC. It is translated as CASSFCLLHGTEIAKNIQYF. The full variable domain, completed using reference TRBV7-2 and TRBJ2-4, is GAGVSQSPSNKVTEKGKDVELRCDPISGHTALYWYRQSLGQGLEFLIYFQGNSAPDKSGLPSDRFSAERTGGSVSTLTIQRTQQEDSAVYLCASSFCLLHGTEIAKNIQYFGAGTRLSVL.